Presented here are 21 T cell receptor beta chains from one specimen sequenced in a study of blood T cell repertoires in COVID-19. Clones were sequenced by immunoSEQ multiplex PCR, and TCRdb holds only the in-frame ones, with some missing. The table has about 130,000 clones, 80% to 90% seen once. Sequenced input: peripheral blood. The receptor source for this set is a woman aged 55-69 years with acute or convalescent COVID-19.

The chain is built from TRBV19 and TRBJ2-5; no clear D. Trimming removed 5 bases at V and 5 bases at J, with 21 bases between. The CDR3 is 16 residues long. CDR1 is LNHDA and CDR2 is SQIVND in the germline V gene (reference sequence). The CDR3 sequence: CASSELGKPGSETQYF. The DNA for the CDR3 is TGTGCCAGTAGTGAGTTAGGCAAGCCCGGGTCGGAGACCCAGTACTTC.

The chain links TRBV7-3 to TRBJ1-2; D remains ambiguous. V lost 3 bases and J 13 bases, leaving 15 bases between the germline ends. CDR1 and CDR2 from the germline V gene are SGHTA and FQGTGA. The CDR3 runs 12 residues. The CDR3 nucleotides read TGTGCCAGCAGCTTCCAGGACTCTCCTATCACCTTC. Translated, it gives CASSFQDSPITF.

The chain is built from TRBV4-1 and TRBJ1-1, with D maybe TRBD1 (6 bases). The V and J ends lost 3 bases and 8 bases respectively, with 25 bases between them. This CDR3 is built from 17 residues. CDR1 is MGHRA and CDR2 is YSYEKL in the germline V gene. The CDR3 sequence is CASSHTLTGIRTPEAFF. The DNA for the CDR3 is TGCGCCAGCAGCCACACCCTCACAGGGATACGTACGCCAGAAGCTTTCTTT.

The chain joins TRBV21-1 to TRBJ2-7; the table's TRBD1 call for D was not verified on the DNA. TRBV21-1 is described as a pseudogene. This CDR3 is built from 15 residues. This CDR3 is CASSYRAIGSYEQYF. The CDR3 DNA reads as TGTGCCAGCAGCTACAGAGCCATAGGTTCCTACGAGCAGTACTTC.

The chain links TRBV7-6 to TRBJ1-5; D may be TRBD1 (5 bases). CDR1 SGHVS and CDR2 FNYEAQ come from the germline V gene. Trimming took off 2 bases at V and 3 bases at J, with 11 bases between the two ends. The CDR3 has 15 residues. CDR3 protein: CASSLTDSLNQPQHF. CDR3 coding DNA: TGTGCCAGCAGCTTAACAGACAGTCTCAATCAGCCCCAGCATTTT.

The chain carries TRBV28 and TRBJ2-5, with 7 bases lining up with TRBD1. The germline V gene has CDR1 MDHEN and CDR2 SYDVKM. The CDR3 runs to 14 residues. The ends lost 4 bases at V and 5 bases at J; junction bases unmatched: 7. CDR3 bases: TGTGCCAGCAGTTACAGGGGCCACGGGGAGACCCAGTACTTC. This sequence encodes CASSYRGHGETQYF.

The V and J genes are TRBV19 and TRBJ1-1; 8 nucleotides line up with TRBD1. Trimming took 6 bases from V and 1 from J; bases not matched to a gene: 4. CDR3 length: 14 amino acids. Looked up from germline, CDR1 is LNHDA and CDR2 is SQIVND (reference sequence). The DNA for the CDR3 is TGTGCCAGTAGCGCCGGGACAGGGAACACTGAAGCTTTCTTT. This sequence encodes CASSAGTGNTEAFF.

This clone came up once. The chain links TRBV28 to TRBJ1-5; TRBD1 aligns across 9 bases. Germline-derived CDR1 and CDR2 are MDHEN and SYDVKM. CDR3 length equals 15 residues. The ends lost 10 bases at V and 3 bases at J; junction bases unmatched: 10. The CDR3 protein is CATKGTGLSNQPQHF. CDR3 sequence (DNA): TGTGCCACCAAAGGGACAGGGTTGTCCAATCAGCCCCAGCATTTT.

The CDR3: CASSPGQGIDGYTF. The DNA of the CDR3 is TGTGCCAGCAGCCCTGGACAGGGAATAGACGGCTACACCTTC. V usage is TRBV7-9 and J usage is TRBJ1-2, with 8 bases that match TRBD1. In germline, CDR1 is SEHNR, CDR2 FQNEAQ (reference sequence). V trimming: 5 bases; J trimming: 8 bases; junction bases outside the gene matches: 10. This CDR3 comprises 14 residues.

The J gene is TRBJ2-3, the V gene TRBV4-1; D unresolved. Germline V CDR1 and CDR2: MGHRA, YSYEKL. CDR3 size: 16 residues. Trimming left V 1 base short and J 0 bases short, with 11 bases between. CDR3 sequence: CASSQVNLVSTDTQYF. In DNA, the CDR3 is TGCGCCAGCAGCCAAGTGAACCTAGTAAGCACAGATACGCAGTATTTT.

This chain uses TRBV6-1 with TRBJ2-3; 8 bases align to TRBD2. V was clipped by 4 bases and J by 5 bases; unmatched bases: 11. CDR1 is MNHNS, CDR2 SASEGT, per germline. There are 16 residues in the CDR3. CDR3 protein: CASSAIPGLGGDTQYF. As DNA, the CDR3 is TGTGCCAGCAGTGCTATCCCGGGACTAGGAGGAGATACGCAGTATTTT.

V is TRBV30 and J is TRBJ1-2, with 9 bases that match TRBD1. The V gene's germline CDR1 is GTSNPN and CDR2 SVGIG (reference sequence). The ends lost 5 bases at V and 4 bases at J; junction bases unmatched: 2. This CDR3 is 12 amino acids long. The chain's CDR3 is CAWWDRAYGYTF. The DNA of the CDR3 is TGTGCCTGGTGGGACAGGGCCTATGGCTACACCTTC.

Concerning this clone: One end of the junction fails to match germline, which may point to a read error. V usage is TRBV5-1 and J usage is TRBJ2-7, with D tentatively TRBD1 (6 bases). Germline CDR1 and CDR2: SGHRS and YFSETQ. The CDR3 extends over 14 amino acids. This chain's CDR3 is CATSLELGAYEQYF. The CDR3 DNA reads as TGCGCCACCAGCTTGGAATTGGGGGCTTACGAGCAGTACTTC. Complete variable domain (other parts from reference TRBV5-1 and TRBJ2-7): KAGVTQTPRYLIKTRGQQVTLSCSPISGHRSVSWYQQTPGQGLQFLFEYFSETQRNKGNFPGRFSGRQFSNSRSEMNVSTLELGDSALYLCATSLELGAYEQYFGPGTRLTVT.

J is TRBJ1-2 and V is TRBV28, with TRBD1 matching 9 bases. Germline CDR1 is MDHEN and CDR2 is SYDVKM. Trimming took 2 bases from V and 8 from J; bases not matched to a gene: 6. CDR3 length: 14 amino acids. As DNA, the CDR3 is TGTGCCAGCAGTTTAGCGGGGACAGGGTTCGGCTACACCTTC. Its protein is CASSLAGTGFGYTF.

The chain is built from TRBV25-1 and TRBJ2-3; 8 nucleotides agree with TRBD1. The germline V gene encodes CDR1 MGHDK and CDR2 SYGVNS. J lost 1 base, V lost 5 bases, and 8 bases had no gene match. CDR3 size: 16 residues. The CDR3 loop reads CASSQALTGGTDTQYF. CDR3 nucleotide sequence: TGTGCCAGCAGTCAAGCCTTGACAGGGGGCACAGATACGCAGTATTTT.

The V and J genes are TRBV27 and TRBJ2-3; 7 bases line up with TRBD2. The CDR3 covers 15 residues. Germline-derived CDR1 and CDR2 are MNHEY and SMNVEV (reference sequence). The J segment lost 5 bases and the V segment lost 5 bases, leaving 10 bases of the junction unmatched. The CDR3 DNA is TGTGCCAGCAGTCCTCGTAGGTGGGAGGGAGATACGCAGTATTTT. Amino acids: CASSPRRWEGDTQYF.

This sequence joins TRBV7-3 and TRBJ1-6, with 9 bases that match TRBD1. Trimming took 2 bases from V and 5 from J; bases not matched to a gene: 1. The CDR3 spans 15 residues. The germline V gene has CDR1 SGHTA and CDR2 FQGTGA. CDR3 amino acids: CASSLGTGNNSPLHF. Written as DNA, the CDR3 is TGTGCCAGCAGCTTAGGGACAGGGAATAATTCACCCCTCCACTTT.

The genes are TRBV5-4 and TRBJ1-6; 10 bases align to TRBD1. The CDR3 consists of 16 residues. The germline V gene encodes CDR1 SGHNT and CDR2 YYREEE (reference sequence). V lost 0 bases to trimming and J lost 9 bases; unmatched junction nucleotides: 6. The CDR3 nucleotides read TGTGCCAGCAGCTTGGGAGGGGACAGGGGAAGTTCACCCCTCCACTTT. Its protein product is CASSLGGDRGSSPLHF.

This chain uses TRBV5-4 with TRBJ2-2; 8 bases are a match to TRBD2. J was trimmed by 7 bases and V by 0 bases; bases with no gene match: 5. Germline loops: CDR1 SGHNT, CDR2 YYREEE (reference sequence). The CDR3 sequence is 15 residues long. Here the CDR3 reads CASSLEGLGVGELFF. The CDR3 bases are TGTGCCAGCAGCTTGGAGGGACTAGGGGTCGGGGAGCTGTTTTTT.

The rearrangement links TRBV3-1 (or the pseudogene TRBV3-2) to TRBJ2-1; D might be TRBD1 (7 bases). Trimming pared 3 bases from V and 11 bases from J, leaving 11 bases between. The CDR3 consists of 12 residues. Germline loops: CDR1 LGHDT, CDR2 YNNKEL (reference sequence). CDR3 sequence (DNA): TGTGCCAGCAGCCAGGCAGGGGGGCAGCAGTTCTTC. It encodes CASSQAGGQQFF.

The chain employs TRBV7-6 and TRBJ1-3; perhaps TRBD1 as D (5 bases). This CDR3 spans 15 amino acids. Per the germline V gene, CDR1 is SGHVS and CDR2 is FNYEAQ. The V end lost 3 bases, the J end lost 4 bases, and 13 bases lay between the germline ends. CDR3 nucleotide sequence: TGTGCCAGCAGCTTGCAGGGTTTTGACGGAAACACCATATATTTT. It yields the protein CASSLQGFDGNTIYF.